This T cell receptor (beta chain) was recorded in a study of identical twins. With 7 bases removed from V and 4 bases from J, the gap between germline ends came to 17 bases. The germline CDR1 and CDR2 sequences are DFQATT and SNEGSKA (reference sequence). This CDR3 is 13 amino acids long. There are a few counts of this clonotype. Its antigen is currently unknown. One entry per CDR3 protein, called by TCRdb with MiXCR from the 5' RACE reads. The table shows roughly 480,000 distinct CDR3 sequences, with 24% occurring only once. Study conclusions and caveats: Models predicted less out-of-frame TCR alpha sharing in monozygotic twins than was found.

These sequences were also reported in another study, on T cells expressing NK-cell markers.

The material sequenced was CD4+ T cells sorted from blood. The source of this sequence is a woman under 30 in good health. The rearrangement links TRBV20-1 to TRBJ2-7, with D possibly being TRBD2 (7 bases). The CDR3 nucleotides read TGCAGTGTCAGTGGGGGGGGCGGATACGAGCAGTACTTC. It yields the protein CSVSGGGGYEQYF.